This TCR beta chain was recovered during a study of blood T cell repertoires in COVID-19. The repertoire was sequenced with immunoSEQ multiplex PCR; TCRdb's copy has only in-frame clones and lacks some. Seen here are 150,000 to 200,000 clones, around 88% observed once, and the top ten hold around 9%. This clone was picked up a small number of times. The sequence came from a woman aged 25 to 39 who had recovered from COVID-19. What was sequenced was PBMCs or T cells enriched from blood (not recorded which).

The CDR3 protein is CASSQDPFSGSSRFGELFF. The CDR3 DNA sequence: TGTGCCAGCAGCCAAGATCCTTTTTCCGGGAGCTCACGGTTCGGGGAGCTGTTTTTT. The chain links TRBV4-2 to TRBJ2-2, with TRBD2 as a possible D gene (6 bases). The CDR3 loop spans 19 amino acids. V lost 0 bases to trimming and J lost 7 bases, with 24 bases between them. Germline values: CDR1 LGHNA, CDR2 YNFKEQ.